This is a list of T cell receptor beta chains from one sample in a study of T cells after yellow fever vaccination. TCRdb reprocessed the 5' RACE reads with MiXCR, giving one entry per CDR3 protein. This sample has hundreds of thousands of distinct CDR3 sequences, with roughly 9.4% found just once. Sequences were derived from PBMCs, sampled on the day of the first yellow fever vaccination. The receptors were gathered from a man younger than 35 who received the YFV17D yellow fever vaccine. CDR3s include the opening cysteine and the closing phenylalanine or tryptophan. Fields, in order: V gene, clone size, D gene, J gene, CDR3 DNA, CDR3 protein. A D gene is named only where the DNA matches it firmly. Only part of the rows carry a size: once, few, many, or a class if the clone is expanded.

v_gene: TRBV4-3
abundance: -
d_gene: -
j_gene: TRBJ2-5
CDR3nt: TGCGCCAGCAGCCAAGAATGGCGGCTTCAAGAGACCCAGTACTTC
CDR3aa: CASSQEWRLQETQYF

v_gene: TRBV11-2
abundance: few
d_gene: -
j_gene: TRBJ1-2
CDR3nt: TGTGCCAGCAGCCGAAACCCATATGGCTACACCTTC
CDR3aa: CASSRNPYGYTF

v_gene: TRBV5-1
abundance: -
d_gene: -
j_gene: TRBJ1-2
CDR3nt: TGCGCCAGCAGCTCGAACGGACGGAGCTACACCTTC
CDR3aa: CASSSNGRSYTF

v_gene: TRBV4-3
abundance: many
d_gene: -
j_gene: TRBJ1-1
CDR3nt: TGCGCCAGCAGCCAAGATTTAGACGGCTATCTCATGAACACTGAAGCTTTCTTT
CDR3aa: CASSQDLDGYLMNTEAFF

v_gene: TRBV29-1
abundance: few
d_gene: -
j_gene: TRBJ1-1
CDR3nt: TGCAGCGTTGTGAAAGGTCCGGGGGTTGCTGAAGCTTTCTTT
CDR3aa: CSVVKGPGVAEAFF

v_gene: TRBV4-2
abundance: many
d_gene: TRBD1
j_gene: TRBJ1-1
CDR3nt: TGTGCCAGCAGCCAATCGTCCGGGACAGGTGAAGCTTTCTTT
CDR3aa: CASSQSSGTGEAFF

v_gene: TRBV27
abundance: -
d_gene: -
j_gene: TRBJ1-1
CDR3nt: TGTGCCAGCAGTTTATCGTGGCAGAACACTGAAGCTTTCTTT
CDR3aa: CASSLSWQNTEAFF

v_gene: TRBV7-2
abundance: few
d_gene: TRBD1
j_gene: TRBJ2-3
CDR3nt: TGTGCCAGCAGCGGATCGGGGACAGGGCGAGCAGATACGCAGTATTTT
CDR3aa: CASSGSGTGRADTQYF

v_gene: TRBV6-2/TRBV6-3
abundance: many
d_gene: TRBD2
j_gene: TRBJ2-5
CDR3nt: TGTGCCAGCAGTTACGACGGTAGCGGGGGTTGGGCAGAGACCCAGTACTTC
CDR3aa: CASSYDGSGGWAETQYF

v_gene: TRBV5-5
abundance: few
d_gene: -
j_gene: TRBJ2-3
CDR3nt: TGTGCCAGCAGCTTGGTTAGTGGGGGACACCCGGTCGCAGATACGCAGTATTTT
CDR3aa: CASSLVSGGHPVADTQYF

v_gene: TRBV7-9
abundance: -
d_gene: -
j_gene: TRBJ1-1
CDR3nt: TGTGCCAGCAGTTCCCAGGGGCTTGTCACTGAAGCTTTCTTT
CDR3aa: CASSSQGLVTEAFF

v_gene: TRBV3-1
abundance: few
d_gene: -
j_gene: TRBJ1-1
CDR3nt: TGTGCCAGCAGCCAGCAGAGTCAGGGTACCACTGAAGCTTTCTTT
CDR3aa: CASSQQSQGTTEAFF

v_gene: TRBV2
abundance: -
d_gene: -
j_gene: TRBJ2-2
CDR3nt: TGTGCCAGCAGTGAAAGCAACACCGGGGAGCTGTTTTTT
CDR3aa: CASSESNTGELFF

v_gene: TRBV7-2
abundance: -
d_gene: -
j_gene: TRBJ2-1
CDR3nt: TGTGCCAGCAGCTTGGGGTACTCCGGGAAGAATGAGCAGTTCTTC
CDR3aa: CASSLGYSGKNEQFF

v_gene: TRBV11-2
abundance: -
d_gene: -
j_gene: TRBJ2-3
CDR3nt: TGTGCCAGCAGTAAAGACCGGGGAAGCACAGATACGCAGTATTTT
CDR3aa: CASSKDRGSTDTQYF

v_gene: TRBV5-1
abundance: -
d_gene: -
j_gene: TRBJ1-2
CDR3nt: TGCGCCAGCAGCTTGCCCCCAAGTGGCTACACCTTC
CDR3aa: CASSLPPSGYTF

v_gene: TRBV7-8
abundance: few
d_gene: -
j_gene: TRBJ2-5
CDR3nt: TGTGCCAGCGTGAGGGGGCAAGAGACCCAGTACTTC
CDR3aa: CASVRGQETQYF

v_gene: TRBV6-5
abundance: many
d_gene: TRBD1
j_gene: TRBJ1-3
CDR3nt: TGTGCCAGCAGTTCAGGGGGCTCTGGAAACACCATATATTTT
CDR3aa: CASSSGGSGNTIYF

v_gene: TRBV5-1
abundance: many
d_gene: -
j_gene: TRBJ1-1
CDR3nt: TGCGCCAGCAGCTGGGGGACACGGGGCAGAGTGAACACTGAAGCTTTCTTT
CDR3aa: CASSWGTRGRVNTEAFF

v_gene: TRBV5-4
abundance: many
d_gene: -
j_gene: TRBJ2-1
CDR3nt: TGTGCCAGCAGCTTGGGGACGGCGGACAATGAGCAGTTCTTC
CDR3aa: CASSLGTADNEQFF

v_gene: TRBV19
abundance: few
d_gene: -
j_gene: TRBJ2-2
CDR3nt: TGTGCCACAGGCATTCCGAACACCGGGGAGCTGTTTTTT
CDR3aa: CATGIPNTGELFF

v_gene: TRBV4-3
abundance: -
d_gene: TRBD2
j_gene: TRBJ2-2
CDR3nt: TGCGCCAGCAGCCAAGGGGGGGGGGTCTTCACCGGGGAGCTGTTTTTT
CDR3aa: CASSQGGGVFTGELFF

v_gene: TRBV5-6
abundance: -
d_gene: TRBD2
j_gene: TRBJ2-1
CDR3nt: TGTGCCAGCAGCTTGGATTCCGCGGGGGGGCACAATGAGCAGTTCTTC
CDR3aa: CASSLDSAGGHNEQFF

v_gene: TRBV7-6
abundance: many
d_gene: -
j_gene: TRBJ2-5
CDR3nt: TGTGCCAGCAGCTTAGATCCGGAGACCCAGTACTTC
CDR3aa: CASSLDPETQYF

v_gene: TRBV4-3
abundance: few
d_gene: -
j_gene: TRBJ1-5
CDR3nt: TGCGCCAGCAGCCAACAGAGGGAGGGAGGTCAGCCCCAGCATTTT
CDR3aa: CASSQQREGGQPQHF

v_gene: TRBV2
abundance: -
d_gene: -
j_gene: TRBJ2-3
CDR3nt: TGTGCCAGCCGCTCGCGACAGCGTGAAGATACGCAGTATTTT
CDR3aa: CASRSRQREDTQYF

v_gene: TRBV7-2
abundance: few
d_gene: TRBD2
j_gene: TRBJ2-1
CDR3nt: TGTGCCAGCAGCCCAGGACTAGCGGGGGGGCCGTTCTTC
CDR3aa: CASSPGLAGGPFF

v_gene: TRBV5-1
abundance: many
d_gene: -
j_gene: TRBJ2-3
CDR3nt: TGCGCCAGCAGCTTGGGGCTAGCGACAGATACGCAGTATTTT
CDR3aa: CASSLGLATDTQYF

v_gene: TRBV6-5
abundance: many
d_gene: TRBD1
j_gene: TRBJ2-2
CDR3nt: TGTGCCAGCAGACTCCCGGACAGGGACACCGGGGAGCTGTTTTTT
CDR3aa: CASRLPDRDTGELFF

v_gene: TRBV2
abundance: -
d_gene: TRBD1
j_gene: TRBJ2-1
CDR3nt: TGTGCCGACGGGCGACAGGGCAATGAGCAGTTCTTC
CDR3aa: CADGRQGNEQFF

v_gene: TRBV20-1
abundance: few
d_gene: -
j_gene: TRBJ1-5
CDR3nt: TGCAGTGCTAGAGTCCCGGGGGTCAATCAGCCCCAGCATTTT
CDR3aa: CSARVPGVNQPQHF

v_gene: TRBV4-1
abundance: few
d_gene: -
j_gene: TRBJ2-2
CDR3nt: TGCGCCAGCAGCCGGAATGGCGGGGAGCTGTTTTTT
CDR3aa: CASSRNGGELFF

v_gene: TRBV7-6
abundance: many
d_gene: TRBD1
j_gene: TRBJ1-6
CDR3nt: TGTGCCAGCAGCCCCGGGACAGAAAATTCACCCCTCCACTTT
CDR3aa: CASSPGTENSPLHF